A selection of T cell receptor beta chains follows, all from one sample in a study of cytomegalovirus exposure and HLA in healthy donors. TCRdb's table, derived via immunoSEQ multiplex PCR, lists solely in-frame clones and lacks some. The table includes 160,000 or so clones, over 75% detected once. The sequenced sample was PBMCs. The receptors derive from a woman aged 50 to 60 in good health and CMV-seronegative. The CDR3 runs from the conserved cysteine through the conserved F or W.

J gene | V gene | CDR3 protein
TRBJ1-2 | TRBV11-2 | CASGLVSGDGYTF
TRBJ2-1 | TRBV7-2 | CASSSQGYNEQFF
TRBJ2-5 | TRBV27 | CASSWGLAGGTFQETQYF
TRBJ2-2 | TRBV9 | CASSLGAGQGAGELFF
TRBJ1-5 | TRBV5-1 | CASSLDGGLNQPQHF
TRBJ2-1 | TRBV1 | CTSSQPGTSGRVSYNEQFF
TRBJ2-3 | TRBV28 | CASSSPGTNTDTQYF
TRBJ2-1 | TRBV11-3 | CASSTISGGTSEQFF
TRBJ2-7 | TRBV28 | CASRDQREGEQYF
TRBJ2-3 | TRBV9 | CASSVERTDTQYF
TRBJ2-5 | TRBV28 | CASRGQLETQYF
TRBJ1-5 | TRBV30 | CAWSVGKFGRYNQPQHF
TRBJ2-7 | TRBV5-1 | CASSLLSLAVSYEQYF
TRBJ1-4 | TRBV5-4 | CASSFRDNEKLFF
TRBJ1-3 | TRBV14 | CASSQERGGLSGNTIYF
TRBJ2-7 | TRBV28 | CASSTHRDGYF
TRBJ2-1 | TRBV5-4 | CASTLAGGSYNEQFF
TRBJ2-1 | TRBV5-1 | CASSTPQGREQFF
TRBJ2-7 | TRBV2 | CASRSLDGAYEQYF
. | TRBV28 | CASSSTPGTGVRLYEQYF
TRBJ1-5 | TRBV19 | CASKIWGEDQPQHF
TRBJ2-5 | TRBV7-2 | CASSPDSGTQYF
TRBJ2-7 | TRBV6-1 | CASSDPGRGTYEQYF
TRBJ1-3 | TRBV15 | CATSRLIAGGNTIYF
TRBJ2-7 | TRBV29-1 | CSAAFGSGRGEQYF
TRBJ2-7 | TRBV27 | CASSPTGNEQYF
TRBJ2-7 | TRBV30 | CAWSSGGGYEQYF
TRBJ2-5 | TRBV15 | CATSRVGGGVTETQYF
TRBJ2-5 | TRBV5-1 | CASSFDLAKQETQYF
TRBJ2-7 | TRBV5-6 | CASSPSAGLANSYEQYF
TRBJ2-1 | TRBV12-5 | CASGLVPRTDNEQFF
TRBJ2-7 | TRBV5-1 | CASSIGLAGGREQYF
TRBJ2-3 | TRBV6-1 | CASSEYWGGKHTDTQYF